The 17 T cell receptor beta chains listed next were all sequenced from one sample in a study of response to subunit inactivated influenza vaccine. TCRdb re-derived calls from the RT-PCR reads in MiXCR, one entry per CDR3 protein. The repertoire holds fewer than 650,000 distinct CDR3 sequences, with about an eighth as singletons. The input for sequencing was PBMCs from blood, taken more than 35 days after vaccination. All receptors derive from a man aged 45-65 years who received an inactivated influenza vaccine.

Only a few counts were recorded for this clonotype. V usage is TRBV6-5 and J usage is TRBJ2-6, with unresolved D. The ends were cut back, 0 bases at V and 0 bases at J, with 6 bases in the middle. This CDR3 is 16 amino acids long. CDR1 is MNHEY, CDR2 SVGAGI, per germline. The CDR3 region is CASSYSMSSGANVLTF. The CDR3 bases are TGTGCCAGCAGTTACTCTATGAGCTCTGGGGCCAACGTCCTGACTTTC.

This rearrangement joins TRBV4-1 to TRBJ2-2, with a tentative D call TRBD2 (6 bases). This CDR3 spans 15 amino acids. Germline loops: CDR1 MGHRA, CDR2 YSYEKL. V was clipped by 3 bases and J by 4 bases, with 12 bases between them. In DNA, the CDR3 is TGCGCCAGCAGCCACCCGGAGGGCGCCACCGGGGAGCTGTTTTTT. Encoded protein: CASSHPEGATGELFF.

This chain uses TRBV7-2 with TRBJ2-7; the D call may be TRBD1 or TRBD2 (5 bases each). The CDR3 covers 16 residues. V was clipped by 5 bases and J by 6 bases, with 23 bases between them. Looked up from germline, CDR1 is SGHTA and CDR2 is FQGNSA. CDR3: CASSRPGTPSLGEQYF. CDR3 DNA sequence: TGTGCCAGCAGCAGACCTGGGACGCCATCCCTGGGCGAGCAGTACTTC.

This clonotype was found a few times. The gene calls are TRBV6-2 or TRBV6-3 and TRBJ2-5; tentatively, D is TRBD1 or TRBD2 (5 bases each). This CDR3 comprises 18 residues. CDR1 is MNHEY and CDR2 is SVGEGT in the germline V gene. V was trimmed by 2 bases and J by 4 bases, leaving 23 bases between them. The CDR3 DNA is TGTGCCAGCAGTTACAACCCCAAGGGGACGGGCTCTCGAGAGACCCAGTACTTC. Its translation is CASSYNPKGTGSRETQYF.

The genes are TRBV7-2 and TRBJ2-5, with 9 bases identical to TRBD1. J lost 9 bases, V lost 5 bases, and 10 bases had no gene match. Germline V gene lookup returns CDR1 SGHTA and CDR2 FQGNSA. The CDR3 has 14 amino acids. In DNA, the CDR3 is TGTGCCAGCAGCCCGGGACAGGGCCGTGGGGCCCAGTACTTC. It encodes CASSPGQGRGAQYF. Filled out from reference TRBV7-2 and TRBJ2-5, the complete variable domain reads GAGVSQSPSNKVTEKGKDVELRCDPISGHTALYWYRQSLGQGLEFLIYFQGNSAPDKSGLPSDRFSAERTGGSVSTLTIQRTQQEDSAVYLCASSPGQGRGAQYFGPGTRLLVL.

In its sample, this clonotype was seen a few times. The chain recombines TRBV5-1 with TRBJ2-3; D is ambiguous. This CDR3 has 13 residues. V lost 5 bases and J 2 bases, leaving 9 bases between the germline ends. The V gene's germline CDR1 is SGHRS and CDR2 YFSETQ. CDR3 nucleotides: TGCGCCAGCAGGGACGGAACCACAGATACGCAGTATTTT. Protein sequence: CASRDGTTDTQYF.

This clonotype appeared a few times. This sequence joins TRBV20-1 and TRBJ1-5, with a tentative D call TRBD1 (5 bases). V lost 0 bases to trimming and J lost 0 bases, with 12 bases between them. The CDR3 runs to 16 residues. The germline V gene has CDR1 DFQATT and CDR2 SNEGSKA (reference sequence). CDR3 residues: CSARDGGLYSNQPQHF. CDR3 bases: TGCAGTGCTAGAGATGGGGGACTGTATAGCAATCAGCCCCAGCATTTT.

In its sample, this clonotype was seen a few times. This chain links TRBV12-3 or TRBV12-4 with TRBJ1-5; possibly TRBD1 for D (6 bases). The CDR3 consists of 17 residues. Between the trimmed V and J ends, which lost 1 base and 3 bases, there was a span of 16 bases. In nucleotides, the CDR3 is TGTGCCAGCAGTTTAGGGGGGCACATAAACCCCAATCAGCCCCAGCATTTT. Protein: CASSLGGHINPNQPQHF.

This chain connects TRBV12-3 or TRBV12-4 to TRBJ1-5, with D perhaps matching TRBD1 (5 bases). The CDR3 is 15 residues long. With 5 bases removed from V and 4 bases from J, the gap between germline ends came to 15 bases. CDR3 loop: CASSLQGANNQPQHF. In DNA form, the CDR3 reads TGTGCCAGCAGTCTTCAGGGAGCGAATAATCAGCCCCAGCATTTT.

This clonotype has at least ten counts. The chain links TRBV5-1 to TRBJ2-2, with D possibly matching TRBD2 (5 bases). This CDR3 has 13 amino acids. CDR1 is SGHRS, CDR2 YFSETQ, per germline. V lost 2 bases, J lost 7 bases, and 9 bases lay in between. The CDR3 coding sequence is TGCGCCAGCAGCTTCAGAGGGAGCGGGGAGCTGTTTTTT. Amino acids: CASSFRGSGELFF.

This clonotype turned up a few times. V usage is TRBV20-1 and J usage is TRBJ2-7; D might be TRBD2 (5 bases). Deletions cut 6 bases from V and 3 bases from J, with 24 bases between. Germline V CDR1 and CDR2: DFQATT, SNEGSKA (reference sequence). This CDR3 has 16 residues. Written as DNA, the CDR3 is TGCAGTGCGAACTTTGGAGGCGCCATATCCCACTACGAGCAGTACTTC. Its translation is CSANFGGAISHYEQYF.

The V call is TRBV7-9, the J call TRBJ2-4; possible D gene TRBD2, 5 bases. V lost 2 bases, J lost 9 bases, and 11 bases lay in between. Germline V gene lookup returns CDR1 SEHNR and CDR2 FQNEAQ (reference sequence). The CDR3 consists of 13 residues. The CDR3 nucleotides are TGTGCCAGCAGCTTATATGACGCGGGCATTCAGTACTTC. Amino acids: CASSLYDAGIQYF.

The chain links TRBV28 to TRBJ1-3, with D unclear. Trimming removed 7 bases at V and 3 bases at J, with 19 bases between. Germline CDR1 is MDHEN and CDR2 is SYDVKM. The CDR3 runs to 16 residues. CDR3 bases: TGTGCCAGCACCCGTCGGCTCAGACATCTTGGAAACACCATATATTTT. It translates to CASTRRLRHLGNTIYF.

This clonotype was recorded many times. This chain joins TRBV24-1 and TRBJ2-1; 8 nucleotides agree with TRBD2. This CDR3 has 16 residues. The germline V gene encodes CDR1 KGHDR and CDR2 SFDVKD. Losses at the gene ends were 2 bases for V and 0 bases for J; bases not matched to a gene: 2. CDR3 coding DNA: TGTGCCACCAGTGATTATCGGGAGGGCTCCTACAATGAGCAGTTCTTC. Its translation: CATSDYREGSYNEQFF.

This clonotype was picked up many times. The rearrangement uses TRBV20-1 and TRBJ1-4; D gene ambiguous. Germline CDR1 and CDR2: DFQATT and SNEGSKA (reference sequence). Between the trimmed V and J ends, which lost 3 bases and 5 bases, there was a span of 7 bases. The CDR3 is made up of 12 amino acids. Here the CDR3 reads CSARTGNEKLFF. The CDR3, as DNA: TGCAGTGCTAGGACGGGAAATGAAAAACTGTTTTTT.

This clonotype appeared many times. This chain joins TRBV12-3 or TRBV12-4 and TRBJ1-1; possibly TRBD1 for D (5 bases). V shed 3 bases and J shed 6 bases, with 5 bases lying between them. CDR3 length equals 11 residues. CDR3 coding DNA: TGTGCCAGCAGTTTGACAGCTGAAGCTTTCTTT. This encodes CASSLTAEAFF.

In its sample, this clonotype was seen once. The rearrangement uses TRBV20-1 and TRBJ2-7; 7 bases align to TRBD2. Unmatched junction bases numbered 10, after V lost 3 bases and J lost 5 bases. Germline CDR1 and CDR2: DFQATT and SNEGSKA (reference sequence). CDR3 size: 14 residues. The CDR3 DNA follows: TGCAGTGCTAGTGTGGGAGGGTCGGCTGACGAGCAGTACTTC. Residues: CSASVGGSADEQYF.